This TCR beta chain came from a study of T cells expressing NK-cell markers. About this clonotype itself: Its matching antigen is unknown.

CDR1 and CDR2 from the germline V gene are DFQATT and SNEGSKA (reference sequence). The CDR3 is made up of 14 amino acids. The study, taken as a whole, reports: Four of the donors also had these clonotypes leading their CD3+CD56-NKG2C+ fraction.

Reprocessing the 5' RACE reads, TCRdb reports a single entry for every CDR3 protein and omits DNA. The sample's table shows a few hundred thousand distinct CDR3 sequences. This receptor was identified in a man aged 18 to 30 in good health. The genes are TRBV20-1 and TRBJ2-1; TCRdb's assignment of TRBD1 cannot be checked, as there is no DNA. Sequencing was done on a sample of blood T cells: a sorted CD56 or NKG2C T cell subset, CD4+ or CD8+ T cells, or bulk PBMC T cells (not recorded which). The CDR3 protein is CSASTSGTGNEQFF.